Below are 3 T cell receptor beta chains sequenced from a single sample in a study of T-cell reconstitution after alpha-beta-depleted transplantation in children. It was with unique molecular identifiers that the TCRbeta library was prepared. Via MiXCR, TCRdb re-called the PCR reads, giving one row per CDR3 protein. The sample carries around 580,000 distinct CDR3 sequences, more than 20% recorded once. Sequencing was performed on PBMCs, taken before TCRalphabeta/CD19-depleted stem cell transplant. These receptors were collected from a boy under two years old with Wiskott-Aldrich syndrome, due to receive a stem cell transplant.

The genes are TRBV7-6 and TRBJ2-7; 13 nucleotides agree with TRBD2. The trim removed 1 base at V and 5 bases at J, leaving 2 bases unmatched. Looked up from germline, CDR1 is SGHVS and CDR2 is FNYEAQ. The CDR3 sequence is 15 residues long. The CDR3 coding sequence is TGTGCCAGCAGCTTAGAGGGACTAGCGGGGAACGAGCAGTACTTC. Translating gives CASSLEGLAGNEQYF.

The rearrangement uses TRBV10-3 and TRBJ2-2, with 7 bases matching TRBD2. The CDR3 length is 12 residues. Trimming cost V 6 bases and J 6 bases; bases outside gene matches: 1. The V gene's germline CDR1 is ENHRY and CDR2 SYGVKD. CDR3 sequence: CAISAGAGELFF. The DNA for the CDR3 is TGTGCCATCAGCGCGGGAGCCGGGGAGCTGTTTTTT.

V gene TRBV12-3 or TRBV12-4 combines with J gene TRBJ2-3; 9 bases map to TRBD2. This CDR3 spans 17 amino acids. The V segment lost 7 bases and the J segment 3 bases; nucleotides outside the gene matches: 14. The CDR3 region has the DNA TGTGCCAGCACCCATGGGACTAGCCCCTTACGGACAGATACGCAGTATTTT. Encoded protein: CASTHGTSPLRTDTQYF.